This T cell receptor (beta chain) is drawn from a study of regulatory T cells in long-lasting Graves disease. As to time point: persistent/refractory GD, antithyroid drugs over 5 years with positive TRAb. Scientists built the TCR library using RNA that was extracted from PBMCs. There are many counts of this clonotype. Its target is unknown. The CDR3 totals 16 residues. V lost 5 bases and J lost 2, with 18 bases in between. Germline-derived CDR1 and CDR2 are SGHTA and FQGNSA. TCR beta libraries were built with iRepertoire HTBI primers and Arm-PCR of CDR3 regions. In TCRdb, the multiplex PCR reads were re-called with MiXCR into one record per CDR3 protein. The sample comprises fewer than 400,000 distinct CDR3 sequences, about 20% of which are singletons, and less than 25% rests with the top ten. Study-wide results and limits: Sharing of public clonotypes was greater in persistent patients (2,741) than in new patients (966).

Specimen: peripheral blood mononuclear cells (PBMCs), collected when the disease was refractory, from a patient treated with antithyroid drugs. This TCR came from a female donor with Graves disease. The chain uses TRBV7-2 and TRBJ1-2, with D tentatively TRBD1 (5 bases). The CDR3 protein is CASSPSSGLLNYGYTF. The CDR3 nucleotides read TGTGCCAGCAGCCCGAGCTCGGGACTCCTAAACTATGGCTACACCTTC.